This TCR beta chain was recovered during a study of shared clonotypes between healthy human individuals. General study results and limits: Generally, estimated richness proved larger in naive subsets than it did in memory subsets.

Germline V gene data show CDR1 as MGHRA and CDR2 as YSYEKL. This CDR3 contains 16 residues. With 2 bases clipped from V and 3 bases from J, the junction kept 7 bases outside the gene matches. Details on this clone: The antigen is undetermined.

Original analysis: Filtering differed for immunoSEQ, which gave only junction sequences without quality scores. The repertoire was sequenced with immunoSEQ multiplex PCR; TCRdb's copy has only in-frame clones and lacks some. That table furnishes V, J and clone size, whereas the DNA furnished D and trimming. The sample yields around 980,000 clones, approximately 80% seen once. The origin of this receptor is a man between 18 and 35 years old in good health. Some clones in this sample may be carry-over from other donors' samples. Material: memory CD4+ T cells from PBMCs. Subset noted: CD45RA-negative fraction. The rearrangement uses TRBV4-1 and TRBJ2-3, with TRBD1 matching over 8 bases. CDR3 sequence reads: CASSQPDRDKTDTQYF. CDR3 nucleotides: TGCGCCAGCAGCCAACCGGACAGGGACAAAACAGATACGCAGTATTTT.